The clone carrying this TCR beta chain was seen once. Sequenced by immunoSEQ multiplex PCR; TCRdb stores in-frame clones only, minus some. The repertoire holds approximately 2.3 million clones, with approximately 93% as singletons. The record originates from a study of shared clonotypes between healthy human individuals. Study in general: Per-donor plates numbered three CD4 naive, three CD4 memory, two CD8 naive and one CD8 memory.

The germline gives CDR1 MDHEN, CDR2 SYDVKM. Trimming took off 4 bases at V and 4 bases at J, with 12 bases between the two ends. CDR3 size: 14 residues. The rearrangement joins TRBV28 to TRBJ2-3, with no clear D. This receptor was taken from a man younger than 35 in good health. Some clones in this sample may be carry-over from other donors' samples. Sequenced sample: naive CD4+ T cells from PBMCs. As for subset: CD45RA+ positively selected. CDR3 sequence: CASSYSDVPDTQYF. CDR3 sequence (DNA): TGTGCCAGCAGTTACTCGGACGTCCCAGATACGCAGTATTTT.